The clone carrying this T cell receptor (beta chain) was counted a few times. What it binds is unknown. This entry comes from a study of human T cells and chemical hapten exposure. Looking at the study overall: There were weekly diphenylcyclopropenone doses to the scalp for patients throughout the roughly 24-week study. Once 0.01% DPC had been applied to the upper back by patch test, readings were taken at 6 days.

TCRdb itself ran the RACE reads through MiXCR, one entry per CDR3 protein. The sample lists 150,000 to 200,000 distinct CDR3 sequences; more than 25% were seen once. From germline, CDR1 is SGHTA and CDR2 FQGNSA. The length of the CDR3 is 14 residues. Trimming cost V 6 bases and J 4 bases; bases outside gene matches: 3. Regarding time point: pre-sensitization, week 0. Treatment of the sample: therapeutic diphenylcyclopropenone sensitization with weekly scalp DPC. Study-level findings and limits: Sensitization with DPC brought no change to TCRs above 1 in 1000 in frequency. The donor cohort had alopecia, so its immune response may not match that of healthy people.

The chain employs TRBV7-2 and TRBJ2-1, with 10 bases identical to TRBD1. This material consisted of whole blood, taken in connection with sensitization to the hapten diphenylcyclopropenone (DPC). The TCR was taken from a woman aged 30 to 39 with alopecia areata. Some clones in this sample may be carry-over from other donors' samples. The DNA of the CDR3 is TGTGCCAGCAGGGGACAGGGGCGGTACAATGAGCAGTTCTTC. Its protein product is CASRGQGRYNEQFF.